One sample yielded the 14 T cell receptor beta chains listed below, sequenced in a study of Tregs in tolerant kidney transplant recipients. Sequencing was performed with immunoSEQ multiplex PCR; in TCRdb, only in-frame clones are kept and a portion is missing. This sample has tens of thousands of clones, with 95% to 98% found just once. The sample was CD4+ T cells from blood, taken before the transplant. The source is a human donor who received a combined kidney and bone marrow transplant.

In nucleotides, the CDR3 is TGTGCCAGCAGTTACTTAGCAGGGAGGACTGAAGCTTTCTTT. This sequence encodes CASSYLAGRTEAFF. The V call is TRBV6-5, the J call TRBJ1-1, with D maybe TRBD1 (5 bases). CDR1 is MNHEY and CDR2 is SVGAGI in the germline V gene. The V and J ends lost 1 base and 5 bases respectively, with 11 bases between them. CDR3 size: 14 residues.

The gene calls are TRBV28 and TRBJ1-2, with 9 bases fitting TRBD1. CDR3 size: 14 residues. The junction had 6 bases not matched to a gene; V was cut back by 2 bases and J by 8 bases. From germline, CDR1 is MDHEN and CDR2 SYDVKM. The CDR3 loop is CASSLGQGTGGYTF. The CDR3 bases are TGTGCCAGCAGTTTAGGACAGGGGACAGGAGGCTACACCTTC.

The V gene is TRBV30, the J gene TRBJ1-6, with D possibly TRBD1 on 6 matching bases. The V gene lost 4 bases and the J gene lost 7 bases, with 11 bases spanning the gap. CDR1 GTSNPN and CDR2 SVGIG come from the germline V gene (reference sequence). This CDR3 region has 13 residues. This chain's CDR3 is CAWMVQGNSPLHF. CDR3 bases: TGTGCCTGGATGGTCCAGGGGAATTCACCCCTCCACTTT.

The CDR3 region is CASSLIGQGGEQYF. In nucleotides, the CDR3 is TGCGCCAGCAGCTTAATAGGACAGGGAGGCGAGCAGTACTTC. V usage is TRBV5-1 and J usage is TRBJ2-7; TRBD1 agrees at 8 bases. The CDR3 runs to 14 residues. The trim removed 2 bases at V and 6 bases at J, leaving 7 bases unmatched. Germline CDR1 reads SGHRS; CDR2 reads YFSETQ.

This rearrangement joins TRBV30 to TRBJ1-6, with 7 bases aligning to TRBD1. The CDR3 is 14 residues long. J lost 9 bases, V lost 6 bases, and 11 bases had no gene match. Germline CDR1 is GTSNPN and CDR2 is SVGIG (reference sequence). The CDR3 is CACTDTGVGSPLHF. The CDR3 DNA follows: TGTGCCTGTACGGACACAGGGGTAGGTTCACCCCTCCACTTT.

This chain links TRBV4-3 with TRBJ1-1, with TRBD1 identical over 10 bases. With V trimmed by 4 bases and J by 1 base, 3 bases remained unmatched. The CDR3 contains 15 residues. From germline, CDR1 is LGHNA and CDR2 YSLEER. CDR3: CASSLRDRGNTEAFF. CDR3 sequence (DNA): TGCGCCAGCAGCCTGCGGGACAGGGGGAACACTGAAGCTTTCTTT.

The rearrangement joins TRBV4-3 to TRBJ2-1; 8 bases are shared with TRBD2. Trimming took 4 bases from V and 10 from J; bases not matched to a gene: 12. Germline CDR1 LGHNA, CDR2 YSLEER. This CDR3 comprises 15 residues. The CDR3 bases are TGCGCCAGCAGCCCCGGGACTAGGGGAAGTTGGGAGCAGTTCTTC. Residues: CASSPGTRGSWEQFF.

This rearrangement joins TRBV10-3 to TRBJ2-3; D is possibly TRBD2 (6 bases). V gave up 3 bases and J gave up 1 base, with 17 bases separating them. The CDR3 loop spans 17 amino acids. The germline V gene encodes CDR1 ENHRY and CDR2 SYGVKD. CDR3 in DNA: TGTGCCATCAGTGAAGCGGGCCGTCCCACGCGCACAGATACGCAGTATTTT. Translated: CAISEAGRPTRTDTQYF.

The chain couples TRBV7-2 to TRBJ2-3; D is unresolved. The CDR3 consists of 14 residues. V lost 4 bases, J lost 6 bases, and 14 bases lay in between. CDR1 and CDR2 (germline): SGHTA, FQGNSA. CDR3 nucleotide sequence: TGTGCCAGCAGCTCGGGTGTGGGTTTGGATACGCAGTATTTT. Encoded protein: CASSSGVGLDTQYF.

The CDR3 region has the DNA TGTGCCAGCAGTGCCTCTGCCTACGAGCAGTACTTC. Translated, it gives CASSASAYEQYF. The genes are TRBV2 and TRBJ2-7; D not resolved. The germline V and J ends were trimmed by 4 bases and 2 bases, with 6 bases remaining between them. The germline V gene has CDR1 SNHLY and CDR2 FYNNEI. This CDR3 comprises 12 residues. The full variable domain, its missing parts supplied by reference TRBV2 and TRBJ2-7, is EPEVTQTPSHQVTQMGQEVILRCVPISNHLYFYWYRQILGQKVEFLVSFYNNEISEKSEIFDDQFSVERPDGSNFTLKIRSTKLEDSAMYFCASSASAYEQYFGPGTRLTVT.

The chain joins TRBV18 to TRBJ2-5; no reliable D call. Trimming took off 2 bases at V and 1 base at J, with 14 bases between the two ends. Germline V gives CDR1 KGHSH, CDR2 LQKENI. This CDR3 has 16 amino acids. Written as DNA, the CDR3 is TGTGCCAGCTCACCAGTCCTACTATCCTTCCAAGAGACCCAGTACTTC. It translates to CASSPVLLSFQETQYF.

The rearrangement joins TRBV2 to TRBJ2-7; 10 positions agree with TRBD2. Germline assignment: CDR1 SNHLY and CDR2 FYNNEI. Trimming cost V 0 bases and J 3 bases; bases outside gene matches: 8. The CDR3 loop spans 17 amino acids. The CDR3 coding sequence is TGTGCCAGCAGTGAAGCGGCCCTAGCGGGGGAGCGCTACGAGCAGTACTTC. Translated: CASSEAALAGERYEQYF.

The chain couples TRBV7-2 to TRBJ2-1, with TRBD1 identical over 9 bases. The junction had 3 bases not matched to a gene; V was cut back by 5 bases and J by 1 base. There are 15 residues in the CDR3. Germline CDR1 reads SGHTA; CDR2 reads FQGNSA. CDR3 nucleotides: TGTGCCAGCAGCCTACAGGGGGCTTCCTACAATGAGCAGTTCTTC. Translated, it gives CASSLQGASYNEQFF.

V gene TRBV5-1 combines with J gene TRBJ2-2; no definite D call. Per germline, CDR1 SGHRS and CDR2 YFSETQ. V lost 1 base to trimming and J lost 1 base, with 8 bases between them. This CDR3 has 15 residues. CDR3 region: CASSLRAQNTGELFF. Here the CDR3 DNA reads TGCGCCAGCAGCTTGCGAGCCCAGAACACCGGGGAGCTGTTTTTT.